Here is one T cell receptor (beta chain) with its context. This sample stems from a study of control samples from healthy donors and cancer patients. The CDR3 loop spans 12 amino acids. From germline, CDR1 is LGHDT and CDR2 YNNKEL (reference sequence). V was trimmed by 8 bases and J by 8 bases, leaving 12 bases between them. Method: immunoSEQ multiplex PCR; TCRdb's copy keeps in-frame clones and lacks some. The table shows about 160,000 clones, with about 94% occurring only once. The V and J genes are TRBV3-1 (or the pseudogene TRBV3-2) and TRBJ1-4; no definite D call. This clonotype was sampled from a middle-aged woman in good health. Sequencing input: blood. Here the CDR3 reads CASAQVGEKLFF. The CDR3 DNA follows: TGTGCCAGCGCGCAAGTCGGGGAAAAACTGTTTTTT.